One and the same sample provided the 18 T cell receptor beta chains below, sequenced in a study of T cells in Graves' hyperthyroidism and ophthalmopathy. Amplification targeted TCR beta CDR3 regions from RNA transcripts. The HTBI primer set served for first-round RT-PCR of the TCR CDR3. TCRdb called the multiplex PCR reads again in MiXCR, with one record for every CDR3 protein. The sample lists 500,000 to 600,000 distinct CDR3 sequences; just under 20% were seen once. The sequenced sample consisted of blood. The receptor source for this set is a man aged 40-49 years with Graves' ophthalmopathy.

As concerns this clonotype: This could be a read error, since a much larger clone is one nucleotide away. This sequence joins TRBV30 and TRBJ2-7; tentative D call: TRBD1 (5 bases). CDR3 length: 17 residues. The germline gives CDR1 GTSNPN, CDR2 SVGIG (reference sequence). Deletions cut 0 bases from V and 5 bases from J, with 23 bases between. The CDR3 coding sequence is TGTGCCTGGAGTGTACGGGCAGGGAAAATTAGTGCCAACGAGCAGTACTTC. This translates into CAWSVRAGKISANEQYF.

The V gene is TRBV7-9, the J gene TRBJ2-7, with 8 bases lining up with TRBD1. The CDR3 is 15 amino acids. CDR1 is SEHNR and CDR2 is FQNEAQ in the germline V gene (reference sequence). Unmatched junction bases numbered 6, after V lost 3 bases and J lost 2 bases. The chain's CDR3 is CASSFLGQGAYEQYF. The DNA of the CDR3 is TGTGCCAGCAGCTTCCTAGGACAGGGAGCCTACGAGCAGTACTTC.

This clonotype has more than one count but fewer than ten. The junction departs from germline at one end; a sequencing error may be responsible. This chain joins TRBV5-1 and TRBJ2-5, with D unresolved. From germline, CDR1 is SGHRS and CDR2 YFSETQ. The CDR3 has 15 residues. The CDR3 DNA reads TGCGCCGGCAGCGACCGAGGACGTTCTCAAGAGACCCAGTACTTC. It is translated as CAGSDRGRSQETQYF.

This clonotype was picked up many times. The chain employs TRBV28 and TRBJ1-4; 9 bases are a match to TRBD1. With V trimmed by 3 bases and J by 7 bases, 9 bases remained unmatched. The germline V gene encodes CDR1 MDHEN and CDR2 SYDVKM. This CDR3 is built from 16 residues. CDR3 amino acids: CASSLSRRTGVEKLFF. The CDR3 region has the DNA TGTGCCAGCAGTTTGTCCCGAAGGACAGGGGTTGAAAAACTGTTTTTT.

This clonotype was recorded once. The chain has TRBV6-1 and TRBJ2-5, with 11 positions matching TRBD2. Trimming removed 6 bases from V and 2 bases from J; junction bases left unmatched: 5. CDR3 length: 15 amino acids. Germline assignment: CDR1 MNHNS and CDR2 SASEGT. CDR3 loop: CASRISGGVQETQYF. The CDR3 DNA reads TGTGCCAGCAGAATTAGCGGGGGGGTTCAAGAGACCCAGTACTTC.

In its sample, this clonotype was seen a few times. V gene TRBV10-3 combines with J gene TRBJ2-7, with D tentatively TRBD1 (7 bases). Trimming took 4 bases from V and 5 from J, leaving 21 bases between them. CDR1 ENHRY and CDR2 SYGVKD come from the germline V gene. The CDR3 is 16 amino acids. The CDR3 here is CAISGARQGPGDEQYF. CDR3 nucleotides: TGTGCCATCAGTGGGGCGAGACAGGGTCCGGGGGACGAGCAGTACTTC.

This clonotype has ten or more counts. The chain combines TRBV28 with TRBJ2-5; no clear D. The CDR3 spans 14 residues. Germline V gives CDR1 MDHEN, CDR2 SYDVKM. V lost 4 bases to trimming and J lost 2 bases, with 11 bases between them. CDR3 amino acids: CASSSRGPQETQYF. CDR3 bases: TGTGCCAGCAGTTCCCGTGGCCCACAAGAGACCCAGTACTTC.

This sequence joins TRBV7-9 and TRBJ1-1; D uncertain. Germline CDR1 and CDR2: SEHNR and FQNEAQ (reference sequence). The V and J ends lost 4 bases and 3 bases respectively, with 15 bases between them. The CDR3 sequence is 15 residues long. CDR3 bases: TGTGCCAGCAGCTCGGGAGGCACCGTTTACACTGAAGCTTTCTTT. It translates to CASSSGGTVYTEAFF.

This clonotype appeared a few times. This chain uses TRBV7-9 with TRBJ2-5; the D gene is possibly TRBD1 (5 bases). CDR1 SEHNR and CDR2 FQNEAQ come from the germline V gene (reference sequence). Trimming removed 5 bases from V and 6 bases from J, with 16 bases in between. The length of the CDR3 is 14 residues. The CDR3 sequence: CASSDPGAPQTQYF. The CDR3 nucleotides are TGTGCCAGCAGCGACCCTGGGGCCCCGCAGACCCAGTACTTC.

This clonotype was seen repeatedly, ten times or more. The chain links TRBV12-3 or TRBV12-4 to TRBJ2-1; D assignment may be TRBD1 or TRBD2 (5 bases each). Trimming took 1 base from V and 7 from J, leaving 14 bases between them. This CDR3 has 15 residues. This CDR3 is CASSLGGTLLNEQFF. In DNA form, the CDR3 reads TGTGCCAGCAGTTTAGGGGGGACCCTCCTTAATGAGCAGTTCTTC.

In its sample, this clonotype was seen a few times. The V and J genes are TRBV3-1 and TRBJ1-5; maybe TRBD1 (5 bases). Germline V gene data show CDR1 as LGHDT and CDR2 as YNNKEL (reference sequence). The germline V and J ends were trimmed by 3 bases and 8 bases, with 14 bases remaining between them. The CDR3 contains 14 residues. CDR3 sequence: CASSHQGLSEPQHF. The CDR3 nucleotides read TGTGCCAGCAGCCACCAGGGACTCAGCGAGCCCCAGCATTTT. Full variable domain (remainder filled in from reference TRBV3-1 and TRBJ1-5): DTAVSQTPKYLVTQMGNDKSIKCEQNLGHDTMYWYKQDSKKFLKIMFSYNNKELIINETVPNRFSPKSPDKAHLNLHINSLELGDSAVYFCASSHQGLSEPQHFGDGTRLSIL.

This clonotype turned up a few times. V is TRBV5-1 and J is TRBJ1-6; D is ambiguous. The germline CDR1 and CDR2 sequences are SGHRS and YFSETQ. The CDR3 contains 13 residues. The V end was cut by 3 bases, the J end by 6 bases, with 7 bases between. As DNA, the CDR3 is TGCGCCAGCAGCTCCTCGGTTAATTCACCCCTCCACTTT. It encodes CASSSSVNSPLHF.

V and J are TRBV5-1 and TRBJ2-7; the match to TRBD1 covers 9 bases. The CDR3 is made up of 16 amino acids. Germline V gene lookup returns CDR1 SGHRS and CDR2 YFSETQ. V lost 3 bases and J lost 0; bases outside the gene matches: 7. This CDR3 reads CASSSGQGGSSYEQYF. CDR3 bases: TGCGCCAGCAGCTCGGGACAGGGTGGGAGCTCCTACGAGCAGTACTTC.

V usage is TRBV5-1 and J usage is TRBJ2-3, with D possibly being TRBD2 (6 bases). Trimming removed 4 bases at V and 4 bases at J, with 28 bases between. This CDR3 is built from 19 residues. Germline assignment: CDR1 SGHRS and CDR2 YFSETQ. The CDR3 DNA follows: TGCGCCAGCAGCCCCCGCGGGGTCCTAGGGGTAATGGGGGCAGATACGCAGTATTTT. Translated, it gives CASSPRGVLGVMGADTQYF.

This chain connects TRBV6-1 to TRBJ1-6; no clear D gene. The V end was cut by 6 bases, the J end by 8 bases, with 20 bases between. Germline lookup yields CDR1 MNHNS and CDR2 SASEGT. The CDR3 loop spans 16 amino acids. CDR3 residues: CASSPRARAVDSPLHF. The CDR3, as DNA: TGTGCCAGCAGCCCCCGGGCTAGAGCGGTGGATTCACCCCTCCACTTT.

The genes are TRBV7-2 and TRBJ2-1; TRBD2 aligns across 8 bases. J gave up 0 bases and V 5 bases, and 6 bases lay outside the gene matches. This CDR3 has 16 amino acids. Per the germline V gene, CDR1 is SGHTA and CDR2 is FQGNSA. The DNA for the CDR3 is TGTGCCAGCAGCCCACCCGGGACTAGCTCCTACAATGAGCAGTTCTTC. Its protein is CASSPPGTSSYNEQFF.

CDR3 region: CASSLGRYTDTQYF. The CDR3 DNA follows: TGTGCCAGCAGCTTAGGCAGATACACAGATACGCAGTATTTT. This chain uses TRBV11-2 with TRBJ2-3; D remains unclear. V lost 1 base to trimming and J lost 2 bases, with 7 bases between them. Per germline, CDR1 SGHAT and CDR2 FQNNGV. There are 14 residues in the CDR3. Supplemented by reference TRBV11-2 and TRBJ2-3, the full variable domain reads EAGVAQSPRYKIIEKRQSVAFWCNPISGHATLYWYQQILGQGPKLLIQFQNNGVVDDSQLPKDRFSAERLKGVDSTLKIQPAKLEDSAVYLCASSLGRYTDTQYFGPGTRLTVL.

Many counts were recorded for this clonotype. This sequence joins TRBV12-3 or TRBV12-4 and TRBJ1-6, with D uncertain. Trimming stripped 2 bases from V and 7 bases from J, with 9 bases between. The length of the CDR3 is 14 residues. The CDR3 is CASSLRSHNSPLHF. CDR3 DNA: TGTGCCAGCAGTTTAAGGTCTCACAATTCACCCCTCCACTTT.